This section outlines one TCR beta chain sequence together with its context. The source of the sample is a study of blood T cell repertoires in COVID-19. On the study more broadly: Some COVID-19 samples were acute and others convalescent; all came from the United States, Italy and Spain. PBMCs, B-cell-depleted T cells, or T cells were the source of the cDNA or gDNA that made up the material.

In the authors' workflow: The authors estimated nucleated cell counts from reference gene primer amplification. Sequenced by immunoSEQ multiplex PCR; TCRdb stores in-frame clones only, minus some. V and J calls and clone size are as listed in that table; D and trimming were resolved from the DNA. The table includes fewer than 200,000 clones, 84% detected once. Sequences were obtained from peripheral blood. The TCR sequence derives from a man aged 40-50 years who had recovered from COVID-19.

The CDR3 loop reads CASSIGRTGVSGNTIYF. In DNA form, the CDR3 reads TGTGCCAGTAGTATAGGGCGTACAGGAGTCTCTGGAAACACCATATATTTT. The chain couples TRBV19 to TRBJ1-3, with D perhaps TRBD1 (5 bases). The germline V gene has CDR1 LNHDA and CDR2 SQIVND (reference sequence). The CDR3 runs 17 residues. V lost 1 base to trimming and J lost 0 bases, with 13 bases between them.